This entry lists 13 T cell receptor beta chains sequenced from one sample in a study of IL-17A CD8 T cells in psoriatic arthritis synovium. CD3+ T cells, isolated magnetically, got PMA and ionomycin for under 1.7 hours before cytokine secretion labeling. Psoriatic arthritis patients had synovial fluid drawn from joints that were actively inflamed. This table comes from immunoSEQ multiplex PCR, and its TCRdb copy is limited to in-frame clones, with some not included. The sample lists several hundred clones, approximately 79% occurring once. Sequenced: IFN-gamma+ CD8+ T cells from synovial fluid. Regarding subset: IL-17A-IFNgamma+ memory CD8+ (Tc1) cells. These receptors were taken from a human donor with psoriatic arthritis.

The CDR3 DNA reads as TGTGCCAGCAGCGTGAACAATGAGCAGTTCTTC. It codes for CASSVNNEQFF. V and J are TRBV9 and TRBJ2-1; no clear D gene. CDR1 and CDR2 (germline): SGDLS, YYNGEE. The CDR3 is 11 amino acids. V gave up 2 bases and J gave up 5 bases, with 2 bases separating them.

V is TRBV5-1 and J is TRBJ2-5; D is possibly TRBD1 or TRBD2 (5 bases each). V lost 4 bases, J lost 4 bases, and 11 bases lay in between. CDR3 size: 13 residues. Per germline, CDR1 SGHRS and CDR2 YFSETQ. This CDR3 reads CASSPGTAETQYF. For the CDR3, the DNA is TGCGCCAGCAGCCCGGGGACCGCAGAGACCCAGTACTTC.

J is TRBJ2-3 and V is TRBV2, with TRBD2 identical over 8 bases. Germline V lookup: CDR1 SNHLY, CDR2 FYNNEI. CDR3 size: 16 residues. Unmatched junction bases numbered 4, after V lost 0 bases and J lost 2 bases. In DNA, the CDR3 is TGTGCCAGCAGTGAAGCATCGGGGGGGGACACAGATACGCAGTATTTT. Amino acid sequence: CASSEASGGDTDTQYF. Complete variable domain (other parts from reference TRBV2 and TRBJ2-3): EPEVTQTPSHQVTQMGQEVILRCVPISNHLYFYWYRQILGQKVEFLVSFYNNEISEKSEIFDDQFSVERPDGSNFTLKIRSTKLEDSAMYFCASSEASGGDTDTQYFGPGTRLTVL.

This rearrangement joins TRBV7-9 to TRBJ1-5, with 7 bases that match TRBD1. In germline, CDR1 is SEHNR, CDR2 FQNEAQ (reference sequence). This CDR3 region has 15 residues. The trim removed 5 bases at V and 2 bases at J, leaving 6 bases unmatched. The CDR3 region is CASSRSGTGNQPQHF. Written as DNA, the CDR3 is TGTGCCAGCAGCAGATCCGGGACAGGCAATCAGCCCCAGCATTTT.

The rearrangement links TRBV2 to TRBJ1-2, with unresolved D. V was shortened by 1 base and J by 1 base, with 4 bases between the two germline ends. The CDR3 runs to 13 residues. Per the germline V gene, CDR1 is SNHLY and CDR2 is FYNNEI. The CDR3 loop reads CASSEVHNYGYTF. As DNA, the CDR3 is TGTGCCAGCAGTGAAGTTCATAACTATGGCTACACCTTC. The full variable domain, its missing parts supplied by reference TRBV2 and TRBJ1-2, is EPEVTQTPSHQVTQMGQEVILRCVPISNHLYFYWYRQILGQKVEFLVSFYNNEISEKSEIFDDQFSVERPDGSNFTLKIRSTKLEDSAMYFCASSEVHNYGYTFGSGTRLTVV.

This clone was seen just once. The J gene is TRBJ2-2, the V gene TRBV9; 8 positions agree with TRBD2. The V segment lost 4 bases and the J segment 8 bases; nucleotides outside the gene matches: 7. The CDR3 is made up of 14 amino acids. The germline V gene has CDR1 SGDLS and CDR2 YYNGEE. CDR3 region: CASSLSGGTGELFF. The CDR3, as DNA: TGTGCCAGCAGCCTAAGCGGGGGAACGGGGGAGCTGTTTTTT.

On this clone itself: The sample has other DNA sequences that encode this CDR3 too. The chain has TRBV13 and TRBJ2-2; 7 nucleotides agree with TRBD1. The trim removed 6 bases at V and 7 bases at J, leaving 14 bases unmatched. CDR1 PRHDT and CDR2 FYEKMQ come from the germline V gene (reference sequence). The CDR3 has 16 amino acids. The DNA of the CDR3 is TGTGCCAGCAGAGGGGGCAAAAACGGGCCGGGCGGGGAGCTGTTTTTT. Protein product: CASRGGKNGPGGELFF.

This chain links TRBV5-1 with TRBJ2-5; 8 nucleotides line up with TRBD2. V was pared by 8 bases and J by 2 bases, with 11 bases of the junction left unmatched. CDR3 size: 15 residues. In germline, CDR1 is SGHRS, CDR2 YFSETQ. The CDR3 nucleotides read TGCGCCAGTAGGAGACTAGCGCATTCTCAAGAGACCCAGTACTTC. Its translation: CASRRLAHSQETQYF. Full variable domain (outside the CDR3, taken from reference TRBV5-1 and TRBJ2-5): KAGVTQTPRYLIKTRGQQVTLSCSPISGHRSVSWYQQTPGQGLQFLFEYFSETQRNKGNFPGRFSGRQFSNSRSEMNVSTLELGDSALYLCASRRLAHSQETQYFGPGTRLLVL.

This rearrangement joins TRBV10-3 to TRBJ2-7; 7 bases are shared with TRBD1. The CDR3 is 15 residues long. The germline V gene has CDR1 ENHRY and CDR2 SYGVKD. With 4 bases clipped from V and 4 bases from J, the junction kept 10 bases outside the gene matches. The CDR3 loop reads CAISGEDRYTYEQYF. The CDR3 DNA reads TGTGCCATCAGTGGCGAGGACAGGTATACTTACGAGCAGTACTTC.

The V gene is TRBV18, the J gene TRBJ2-5; 12 bases are a match to TRBD2. The CDR3 length is 19 residues. Trimming at V came to 3 bases and at J to 5 bases, leaving 16 bases not matched to a gene. The germline CDR1 and CDR2 sequences are KGHSH and LQKENI. CDR3 protein: CASSPSESASGRALETQYF. As DNA, the CDR3 is TGTGCCAGCTCACCGAGCGAAAGTGCTAGCGGGAGGGCGTTGGAGACCCAGTACTTC.

V is TRBV5-8 and J is TRBJ1-5; TRBD1 agrees at 8 bases. V trimming: 4 bases; J trimming: 7 bases; junction bases outside the gene matches: 10. The germline gives CDR1 SGHTS, CDR2 YDEGEE. The CDR3 length is 15 residues. As DNA, the CDR3 is TGTGCCAGCAGCCGGGGACAGGTAAACGAACAGCCCCAGCATTTT. The encoded protein is CASSRGQVNEQPQHF.

This clone has only a few counts. J is TRBJ2-3 and V is TRBV5-1, with 14 bases aligning to TRBD2. CDR1 is SGHRS, CDR2 YFSETQ, per germline. After removal of 4 bases from V and 3 bases from J, the junction contained 13 bases not matched to a gene. The CDR3 runs to 19 residues. Here the CDR3 reads CASSPGLAGGIFMTDTQYF. The CDR3 region has the DNA TGCGCCAGCAGCCCCGGACTAGCGGGAGGTATTTTTATGACAGATACGCAGTATTTT.

The genes are TRBV12-5 and TRBJ1-4; TRBD1 is a possible D gene (5 bases). CDR1 is LGHNT and CDR2 is FRNRAP in the germline V gene. V lost 5 bases and J lost 3, with 13 bases in between. The CDR3 loop spans 15 amino acids. The CDR3 bases are TGTGCTAGTGGTCCACAGACAGTTCCTAATGAAAAACTGTTTTTT. This translates into CASGPQTVPNEKLFF.